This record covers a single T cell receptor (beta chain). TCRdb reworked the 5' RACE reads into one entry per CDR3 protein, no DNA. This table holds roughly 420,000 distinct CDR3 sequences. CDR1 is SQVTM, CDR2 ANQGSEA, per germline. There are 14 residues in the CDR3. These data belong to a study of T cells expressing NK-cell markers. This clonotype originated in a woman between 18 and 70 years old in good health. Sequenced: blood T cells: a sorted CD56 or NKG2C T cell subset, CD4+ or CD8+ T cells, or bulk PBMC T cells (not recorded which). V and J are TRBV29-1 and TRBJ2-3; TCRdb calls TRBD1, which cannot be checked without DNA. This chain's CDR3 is CSVYGQGITDTQYF.